This entry lists 9 T cell receptor beta chains sequenced from one sample in a study of CD8 T cells in Susac syndrome. A quantity of about 0.5 to 1 ug RNA underwent reverse transcription using random hexamers. TCRdb fed the immunoSEQ multiplex PCR reads into MiXCR, producing one record per CDR3 protein. Of approximately 70,000 distinct CDR3 sequences listed, over 90% are singletons. Sequencing was carried out using CD8+ T cells from PBMCs. These receptors were taken from a human donor in good health.

Only one count was recorded for this clonotype. The gene calls are TRBV27 and TRBJ2-5; the match to TRBD1 covers 7 bases. Per germline, CDR1 MNHEY and CDR2 SMNVEV (reference sequence). The CDR3 runs to 16 residues. J lost 3 bases, V lost 6 bases, and 13 bases had no gene match. The CDR3 reads CASSESTGNREETQYF. The CDR3, as DNA: TGTGCCAGCAGCGAGTCGACAGGGAATAGAGAAGAGACCCAGTACTTC.

This clonotype was detected only a few times. V is TRBV19 and J is TRBJ1-5; 8 bases map to TRBD1. There are 14 residues in the CDR3. Looked up from germline, CDR1 is LNHDA and CDR2 is SQIVND (reference sequence). V was pared by 4 bases and J by 4 bases, with 3 bases of the junction left unmatched. Here the CDR3 DNA reads TGTGCCAGTAGTAGTGGACAGGGTAATCAGCCCCAGCATTTT. It translates to CASSSGQGNQPQHF.

The chain uses TRBV12-3 or TRBV12-4 and TRBJ2-2; no clear D. The CDR3 loop spans 10 amino acids. V was cut by 3 bases and J by 7 bases, with 0 bases left in between. The CDR3 protein is CASSFGELFF. CDR3 nucleotides: TGTGCCAGCAGTTTCGGGGAGCTGTTTTTT.

The gene calls are TRBV5-1 and TRBJ2-1; 9 bases map to TRBD2. CDR3 length: 19 amino acids. Germline CDR1 SGHRS, CDR2 YFSETQ. The V and J ends lost 0 bases and 2 bases, in that order; junction bases with no gene match: 12. CDR3 region: CASSLVVSAAGGPYNEQFF. CDR3 sequence (DNA): TGCGCCAGCAGCTTGGTAGTGTCCGCAGCGGGGGGACCCTACAATGAGCAGTTCTTC. The full variable domain, its missing parts supplied by reference TRBV5-1 and TRBJ2-1, is KAGVTQTPRYLIKTRGQQVTLSCSPISGHRSVSWYQQTPGQGLQFLFEYFSETQRNKGNFPGRFSGRQFSNSRSEMNVSTLELGDSALYLCASSLVVSAAGGPYNEQFFGPGTRLTVL.

This chain joins TRBV14 and TRBJ1-2, with TRBD1 as a possible D gene (5 bases). CDR1 SGHDN and CDR2 FVKESK come from the germline V gene. The ends were cut back, 2 bases at V and 8 bases at J, with 12 bases in the middle. CDR3 size: 13 residues. The CDR3 sequence: CASSQISRAGYTF. The CDR3 bases are TGTGCCAGCAGCCAAATAAGCAGGGCGGGCTACACCTTC.

V is TRBV7-9 and J is TRBJ1-4; D unclear. The CDR3 sequence is 16 residues long. CDR1 and CDR2 (germline): SEHNR, FQNEAQ (reference sequence). V shed 6 bases and J shed 8 bases, with 22 bases lying between them. The CDR3 reads CASRPPGGMEKEKLFF. The CDR3 coding sequence is TGTGCCAGCAGACCCCCCGGAGGGATGGAAAAGGAAAAACTGTTTTTT.

The V gene is TRBV2, the J gene TRBJ2-1, with D perhaps matching TRBD1 or TRBD2 (5 bases each). The CDR3 extends over 15 amino acids. Trimming cost V 10 bases and J 1 base, with 17 bases left between them. In germline, CDR1 is SNHLY, CDR2 FYNNEI. The CDR3 nucleotides read TGTGCCAATGAATGGGGGAAGATGTCCTACAATGAGCAGTTCTTC. Its protein product is CANEWGKMSYNEQFF.

The CDR3 DNA reads TGCGCCAGCAGCCAAGAAATCACGAACACTGAAGCTTTCTTT. Its translation: CASSQEITNTEAFF. The chain is built from TRBV4-3 and TRBJ1-1; D call uncertain. Trimming took off 0 bases at V and 1 base at J, with 6 bases between the two ends. CDR3 length: 14 amino acids. Per germline, CDR1 LGHNA and CDR2 YSLEER.

The CDR3 region has the DNA TGTGCCAGCAGTTTACTTTCCGGGACACATGGCTACACCTTC. It translates to CASSLLSGTHGYTF. The genes are TRBV27 and TRBJ1-2; D is possibly TRBD1 (6 bases). Germline CDR1 is MNHEY and CDR2 is SMNVEV (reference sequence). This CDR3 has 14 amino acids. Trimming took 2 bases from V and 6 from J, leaving 13 bases between them.